This T cell receptor (beta chain) originates from a study of shared clonotypes between healthy human individuals. The overall study: Samples came from a couple of female and a few male donors aged 18 to 49. Study results and limitations: Blood was the sole source, and tissue repertoires probably differ. Non-shared clonotypes had lower generation probabilities than clonotypes shared by all four sorted-subset donors.

Both subsets, CD45RA+ naive and CD45RA-negative memory, were split from the CD4+ cells. Notes on this clone: Its antigen is unidentified.

Libraries were prepared by immunoSEQ multiplex PCR; TCRdb keeps only in-frame clonotypes and omits some of them. This repertoire shows approximately 2.4 million clones, almost 96% found once; its top ten account for more than 0.1%. The CDR3 totals 15 residues. Trimming took 4 bases from V and 3 from J; bases not matched to a gene: 7. Germline V gene sequence: CDR1 MDHEN, CDR2 SYDVKM. The sequencing input was naive CD4+ T cells sorted from blood. Subset denoted: CD45RA+ positively selected. This chain uses TRBV28 with TRBJ2-7, with 9 bases fitting TRBD1. The TCR sequence derives from a man younger than 30 in good health. CDR3 coding DNA: TGTGCCAGCAGTTCAGCGGGGACAGGGAACTACGAGCAGTACTTC. It translates to CASSSAGTGNYEQYF.